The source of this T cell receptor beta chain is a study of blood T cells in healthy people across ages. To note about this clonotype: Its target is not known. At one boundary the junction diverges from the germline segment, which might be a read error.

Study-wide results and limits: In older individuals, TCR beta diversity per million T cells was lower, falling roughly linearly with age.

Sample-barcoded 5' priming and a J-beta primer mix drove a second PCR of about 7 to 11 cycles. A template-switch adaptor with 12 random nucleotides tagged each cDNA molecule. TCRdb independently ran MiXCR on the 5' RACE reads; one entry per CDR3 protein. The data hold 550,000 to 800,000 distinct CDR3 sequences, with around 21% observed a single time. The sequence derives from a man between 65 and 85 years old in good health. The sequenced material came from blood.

The CDR3 DNA reads TGTGCCAGCAGCGTAGTCGGGACAGGGGATCGGTACTTC. Its translation is CASSVVGTGDRYF. J is TRBJ2-1 and V is TRBV9; 10 bases match TRBD1. The V gene's germline CDR1 is SGDLS and CDR2 YYNGEE. The CDR3 totals 13 residues.